This T cell receptor (beta chain) comes out of a study of T cells in Graves' hyperthyroidism and ophthalmopathy. TCR beta CDR3 sequences were amplified from RNA transcripts. The HTBI set primed first-round TCR CDR3 RT-PCR. TCRdb re-called the multiplex PCR reads with MiXCR, one entry per CDR3 protein. Among about 330,000 distinct CDR3 sequences listed, roughly 13% were seen once. Germline lookup yields CDR1 MNHNS and CDR2 SASEGT. CDR3 length: 13 amino acids. Trimming removed 5 bases from V and 6 bases from J, with 13 bases in between. This clonotype was recorded at least ten times. The receptor was derived from a woman in her thirties or forties with Graves' ophthalmopathy. This chain connects TRBV6-1 to TRBJ1-1, with D unclear. The sample comprised blood. The DNA for the CDR3 is TGTGCCAGCAGTTCGTACAGCTTCGCTGAAGCTTTCTTT. It is translated as CASSSYSFAEAFF.